These 9 T cell receptor beta chains came from one sample sequenced in a study of T cell repertoires in cytomegalovirus infection. From the reads, TCRdb called clonotypes with MiXCR, one entry per CDR3 protein. The sample lists about 180,000 distinct CDR3 sequences, 14% seen once, with over 20% in the top ten. Input material: PBMCs. Receptors originate from a human donor in good health (CMV status not recorded). Some clones in this sample may be carry-over from other donors' samples.

This clonotype has ten or more counts. The chain combines TRBV12-3 or TRBV12-4 with TRBJ1-5; D perhaps matches TRBD1 (5 bases). The CDR3 is 15 amino acids. V lost 8 bases and J 2 bases, leaving 16 bases between the germline ends. The CDR3 is CASRAGPSGNQPQHF. As DNA, the CDR3 is TGTGCCAGCCGCGCAGGGCCCTCTGGCAATCAGCCCCAGCATTTT.

This clonotype was observed many times. The chain combines TRBV27 with TRBJ2-6; D ambiguous. Trimming shortened V by 5 bases and J by 0 bases, and 5 bases separated the two germline ends. The germline V gene has CDR1 MNHEY and CDR2 SMNVEV (reference sequence). The CDR3 loop spans 14 amino acids. In nucleotides, the CDR3 is TGTGCCAGCAGTGCCTACTCTGGGGCCAACGTCCTGACTTTC. Protein product: CASSAYSGANVLTF. Drawing the rest from reference TRBV27 and TRBJ2-6, the complete variable domain is EAQVTQNPRYLITVTGKKLTVTCSQNMNHEYMSWYRQDPGLGLRQIYYSMNVEVTDKGDVPEGYKVSRKEKRNFPLILESPSPNQTSLYFCASSAYSGANVLTFGAGSRLTVL.

With regard to this clonotype: A much bigger clone sits one base away, suggesting this may be a read error. The chain joins TRBV7-3 to TRBJ2-2; D unclear. Trimming took 1 base from V and 1 from J, leaving 4 bases between them. The germline V gene has CDR1 SGHTA and CDR2 FQGTGA. This CDR3 contains 14 residues. CDR3 coding DNA: TGTGCCAGCAGCTTAATACAGAACACCGGGGAGCTGTTTTTT. The encoded protein is CASSLIQNTGELFF.

This clonotype has at least ten counts. This chain connects TRBV7-2 to TRBJ1-3; D is unresolved. V dropped 5 bases and J dropped 4 bases, with 9 bases sitting between them. Germline V gives CDR1 SGHTA, CDR2 FQGNSA. The CDR3 extends over 13 amino acids. The CDR3 loop reads CASSLVGGNTIYF. CDR3 sequence (DNA): TGTGCCAGCAGCCTAGTAGGAGGAAACACCATATATTTT.

This clonotype was detected many times. The rearrangement links TRBV15 to TRBJ1-1; TRBD1 might be the D (5 bases). This CDR3 has 14 amino acids. Trimming removed 0 bases from V and 5 bases from J, with 10 bases in between. Germline lookup yields CDR1 LNHNV and CDR2 YYDKDF (reference sequence). The CDR3 region has the DNA TGTGCCACCAGCAGAGAGGGGGGAGGGACTGAAGCTTTCTTT. As protein: CATSREGGGTEAFF.

Only a few counts were recorded for this clonotype. The J gene is TRBJ2-1, the V gene TRBV7-9; 7 bases are shared with TRBD1. Losses at the gene ends were 4 bases for V and 2 bases for J; bases not matched to a gene: 8. The CDR3 has 16 amino acids. The germline V gene encodes CDR1 SEHNR and CDR2 FQNEAQ (reference sequence). The CDR3 DNA reads as TGTGCCAGCAGCTACTCAGGGGGTGCAACCTACAATGAGCAGTTCTTC. Its protein product is CASSYSGGATYNEQFF.

In this sample, this clonotype turned up a few times. The chain employs TRBV7-2 and TRBJ2-1; D unclear. Germline V gene sequence: CDR1 SGHTA, CDR2 FQGNSA. Trimming stripped 4 bases from V and 4 bases from J, with 11 bases between. CDR3 length: 14 residues. CDR3 sequence reads: CASSSARFYNEQFF. CDR3 sequence (DNA): TGTGCCAGCAGCTCCGCCCGCTTTTACAATGAGCAGTTCTTC.

This clonotype appeared many times. The chain is built from TRBV7-9 and TRBJ2-7, with 10 bases matching TRBD1. V lost 5 bases and J lost 7; bases outside the gene matches: 8. CDR3 length equals 14 residues. The germline gives CDR1 SEHNR, CDR2 FQNEAQ (reference sequence). The CDR3 reads CASSAGTGVGEQYF. CDR3 DNA sequence: TGTGCCAGCAGCGCCGGGACAGGGGTCGGGGAGCAGTACTTC.

The chain couples TRBV5-6 to TRBJ2-1; D is unresolved. Trimming took 4 bases from V and 4 from J, leaving 6 bases between them. The CDR3 loop spans 12 amino acids. In germline, CDR1 is SGHDT, CDR2 YYEEEE. The CDR3 nucleotides read TGTGCCAGCAGCCGGATGTACAATGAGCAGTTCTTC. As protein: CASSRMYNEQFF. Supplemented by reference TRBV5-6 and TRBJ2-1, the full variable domain reads DAGVTQSPTHLIKTRGQQVTLRCSPKSGHDTVSWYQQALGQGPQFIFQYYEEEERQRGNFPDRFSGHQFPNYSSELNVNALLLGDSALYLCASSRMYNEQFFGPGTRLTVL.